These 19 T cell receptor beta chains originate from one sample sequenced in a study of T cell changes during pregnancy in multiple sclerosis. Some clones are missing from TCRdb's copy, which holds only in-frame ones; the method was immunoSEQ multiplex PCR. Found here are some 74,000 clones, approximately 92% of them singletons; the top ten hold under 3%. The material was peripheral blood, obtained before pregnancy. Receptor source: a female donor with multiple sclerosis, enrolled in a pregnancy study.

This clone occurred once. This sequence joins TRBV27 and TRBJ2-7; the D gene is possibly TRBD2 (5 bases). The CDR3 runs 14 residues. CDR1 is MNHEY, CDR2 SMNVEV, per germline (reference sequence). The germline V and J ends were trimmed by 2 bases and 0 bases, with 8 bases remaining between them. The DNA for the CDR3 is TGTGCCAGCAGTTTACGGGGATACTCCTACGAGCAGTACTTC. Its translation is CASSLRGYSYEQYF.

This sequence joins TRBV19 and TRBJ1-5, with TRBD1 as a possible D gene (6 bases). CDR1 and CDR2 (germline): LNHDA, SQIVND (reference sequence). The CDR3 consists of 16 residues. The V and J ends lost 6 bases and 2 bases respectively, with 17 bases between them. CDR3 region: CASSRRGRGGNQPQHF. The CDR3 bases are TGTGCCAGTAGCCGGCGGGGGCGAGGAGGCAATCAGCCCCAGCATTTT.

The rearrangement links TRBV7-2 to TRBJ2-1, with D hard to call. Germline V gives CDR1 SGHTA, CDR2 FQGNSA. CDR3 length: 12 residues. The V gene lost 2 bases and the J gene lost 9 bases, with 8 bases spanning the gap. CDR3 residues: CASSLSGFEQFF. CDR3 DNA: TGTGCCAGCAGCTTATCAGGATTTGAGCAGTTCTTC.

The chain recombines TRBV20-1 with TRBJ2-5, with no clear D. There are 11 residues in the CDR3. Germline values: CDR1 DFQATT, CDR2 SNEGSKA (reference sequence). Between the trimmed V and J ends, which lost 3 bases and 4 bases, there was a span of 6 bases. CDR3: CSARALETQYF. In DNA form, the CDR3 reads TGCAGTGCTAGGGCTTTAGAGACCCAGTACTTC.

This chain connects TRBV7-9 to TRBJ1-1; D not certain. The V end lost 8 bases, the J end lost 0 bases, and 13 bases lay between the germline ends. Germline CDR1 is SEHNR and CDR2 is FQNEAQ (reference sequence). CDR3 length equals 14 residues. The CDR3 coding sequence is TGTGCCAGCTACTCCTCGGGGTTGAACACTGAAGCTTTCTTT. Protein: CASYSSGLNTEAFF.

The chain recombines TRBV7-6 with TRBJ2-5, with a tentative D call TRBD1 (5 bases). The CDR3 is 15 residues long. Germline CDR1 is SGHVS and CDR2 is FNYEAQ. The ends were cut back, 6 bases at V and 4 bases at J, with 18 bases in the middle. This CDR3 is CASSSSGKQAETQYF. The DNA for the CDR3 is TGTGCCAGCAGTTCCTCGGGTAAACAGGCAGAGACCCAGTACTTC.

The chain combines TRBV4-3 with TRBJ1-2; D is unclear. The CDR3 sequence is 15 residues long. The ends were cut back, 0 bases at V and 4 bases at J, with 12 bases in the middle. Germline assignment: CDR1 LGHNA and CDR2 YSLEER. CDR3 DNA sequence: TGCGCCAGCAGCCAAGACGGCGGAGAGAGCTATGGCTACACCTTC. This translates into CASSQDGGESYGYTF.

This rearrangement joins TRBV11-2 to TRBJ2-1, with a possible D match to TRBD1 (5 bases). CDR3 length: 15 amino acids. The V and J ends lost 6 bases and 0 bases respectively, with 12 bases between them. Germline CDR1 and CDR2: SGHAT and FQNNGV. Here the CDR3 DNA reads TGTGCCAGCAGGCCGATTAGGGGCTCCTACAATGAGCAGTTCTTC. Its protein is CASRPIRGSYNEQFF.

The genes are TRBV28 and TRBJ1-1; possibly TRBD1 for D (6 bases). V lost 2 bases to trimming and J lost 5 bases, with 12 bases between them. Germline CDR1 reads MDHEN; CDR2 reads SYDVKM. There are 14 residues in the CDR3. The CDR3 loop reads CASSLQGLGTEAFF. The CDR3 DNA reads as TGTGCCAGCAGTTTACAGGGGTTAGGGACTGAAGCTTTCTTT.

A single count supports this clone. CDR3 region: CASSTGGGGSYEQYF. In DNA, the CDR3 is TGTGCCAGCAGCACTGGAGGTGGCGGGAGCTACGAGCAGTACTTC. The V gene is TRBV7-2, the J gene TRBJ2-7; 7 positions agree with TRBD2. With 5 bases clipped from V and 3 bases from J, the junction kept 10 bases outside the gene matches. Germline assignment: CDR1 SGHTA and CDR2 FQGNSA. The CDR3 sequence is 15 residues long. Together with reference TRBV7-2 and TRBJ2-7, the CDR3 gives the full variable domain: GAGVSQSPSNKVTEKGKDVELRCDPISGHTALYWYRQSLGQGLEFLIYFQGNSAPDKSGLPSDRFSAERTGGSVSTLTIQRTQQEDSAVYLCASSTGGGGSYEQYFGPGTRLTVT.

This clone has a single count. The J gene is TRBJ2-1, the V gene TRBV6-1; TRBD2 aligns across 10 bases. V lost 3 bases, J lost 2 bases, and 1 base stayed unmatched. Germline CDR1 MNHNS, CDR2 SASEGT. The CDR3 contains 15 residues. The CDR3 loop is CASSELAGAYNEQFF. CDR3 in DNA: TGTGCCAGCAGTGAGCTAGCGGGAGCCTACAATGAGCAGTTCTTC.

V is TRBV7-8 and J is TRBJ2-7; 10 bases are shared with TRBD2. The CDR3 sequence is 15 residues long. Germline CDR1 and CDR2: SGHVS and FQNEAQ. Unmatched junction bases numbered 8, after V lost 8 bases and J lost 1 base. In DNA, the CDR3 is TGTGCCAGCCTAGGGGCTAGCGGGAGATCCTACGAGCAGTACTTC. Protein: CASLGASGRSYEQYF.

Of note for this clone: Additional DNA sequences in this sample encode the identical CDR3. V usage is TRBV5-1 and J usage is TRBJ1-1; no clear D gene. Looked up from germline, CDR1 is SGHRS and CDR2 is YFSETQ. This CDR3 has 13 amino acids. Trimming removed 5 bases from V and 0 bases from J, with 8 bases in between. CDR3: CASRGRLNTEAFF. The DNA of the CDR3 is TGCGCCAGCAGGGGGAGGTTGAACACTGAAGCTTTCTTT.

The V gene is TRBV6-5, the J gene TRBJ1-2; 7 bases are a match to TRBD1. J lost 7 bases, V lost 11 bases, and 13 bases had no gene match. This CDR3 comprises 13 residues. Germline V gene sequence: CDR1 MNHEY, CDR2 SVGAGI. CDR3 loop: CAATGQPGVGYTF. The CDR3 DNA reads as TGTGCCGCCACGGGACAGCCTGGGGTTGGCTACACCTTC.

The rearrangement uses TRBV6-5 and TRBJ2-1; 8 nucleotides align to TRBD2. The germline V gene encodes CDR1 MNHEY and CDR2 SVGAGI. CDR3 length: 15 residues. The V segment lost 6 bases and the J segment 6 bases; nucleotides outside the gene matches: 10. CDR3 amino acids: CASSPMTLAGNEQFF. CDR3 bases: TGTGCCAGCAGCCCCATGACTCTAGCGGGCAATGAGCAGTTCTTC.

The V gene is TRBV29-1, the J gene TRBJ2-1, with TRBD2 matching 13 bases. CDR3 size: 17 residues. Germline V gene lookup returns CDR1 SQVTM and CDR2 ANQGSEA. The trim removed 6 bases at V and 0 bases at J, leaving 8 bases unmatched. CDR3 amino acids: CSVTSGRLKSSYNEQFF. The CDR3 DNA reads as TGCAGCGTGACTAGCGGGAGGTTGAAGAGCTCCTACAATGAGCAGTTCTTC.

The V and J genes are TRBV6-5 and TRBJ2-7, with a tentative D call TRBD2 (6 bases). The CDR3 runs 16 residues. Germline lookup yields CDR1 MNHEY and CDR2 SVGAGI. Trimming cost V 0 bases and J 7 bases, with 19 bases left between them. Here the CDR3 DNA reads TGTGCCAGCAGTTACTCAAAACTAGCCGGCTTGGGGGAGCAGTACTTC. Translated: CASSYSKLAGLGEQYF.

The chain employs TRBV4-1 and TRBJ2-5, with D possibly being TRBD1 (6 bases). V lost 1 base, J lost 3 bases, and 9 bases lay in between. Germline CDR1 reads MGHRA; CDR2 reads YSYEKL. The CDR3 has 14 residues. Here the CDR3 DNA reads TGCGCCAGCAGCCAAGGGTACAGGGAAGAGACCCAGTACTTC. Residues: CASSQGYREETQYF.

This sequence joins TRBV2 and TRBJ2-1, with D perhaps matching TRBD2 (7 bases). CDR3 length: 15 amino acids. The V gene lost 6 bases and the J gene lost 4 bases, with 16 bases spanning the gap. CDR1 is SNHLY, CDR2 FYNNEI, per germline. The CDR3, as DNA: TGTGCCAGCAGCGGGGGGCTAGCGGTATACAATGAGCAGTTCTTC. This sequence encodes CASSGGLAVYNEQFF.